This entry features one T cell receptor (beta chain) sequence. This record comes from a study of blood T cell repertoires in COVID-19. The overall study: Samples of COVID-19 (acute and convalescent) were obtained from the United States, Italy and Spain.

J gave up 8 bases and V 6 bases, and 4 bases lay outside the gene matches. Germline-derived CDR1 and CDR2 are MNHEY and SVGAGI. This CDR3 region has 13 residues. Under the authors' procedure: Nucleated cell counts were estimated from reference gene primer amplification. Libraries were prepared by immunoSEQ multiplex PCR; TCRdb keeps only in-frame clonotypes and omits some of them. From that table come the V and J calls and clone size; the DNA was used to work out D and trimming. The sample includes 9,000 to 13,000 clones, 80% to 90% of them seen just once. The sequencing sample was made of peripheral blood. The clonotype originates from a human donor in a cohort sampled during active COVID-19. The chain employs TRBV6-5 and TRBJ2-1, with 10 bases lining up with TRBD1. The chain's CDR3 is CASSRDRGHEQFF. In DNA, the CDR3 is TGTGCCAGCAGCCGGGACAGGGGCCATGAGCAGTTCTTC.